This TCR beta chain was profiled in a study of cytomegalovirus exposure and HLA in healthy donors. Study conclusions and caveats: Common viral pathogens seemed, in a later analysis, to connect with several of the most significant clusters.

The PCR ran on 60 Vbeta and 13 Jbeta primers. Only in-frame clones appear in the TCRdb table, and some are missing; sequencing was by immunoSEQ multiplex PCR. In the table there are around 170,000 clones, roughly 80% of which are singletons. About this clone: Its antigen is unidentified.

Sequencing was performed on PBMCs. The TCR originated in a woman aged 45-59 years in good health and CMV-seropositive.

The CDR3: CASSVGPGPNYGYTF. CDR3 nucleotide sequence: TGTGCCAGCAGCGTTGGCCCAGGGCCTAACTATGGCTACACCTTC. The J gene is TRBJ1-2, the V gene TRBV11-2; the D gene is possibly TRBD1 (5 bases). Trimming left V 5 bases short and J 0 bases short, with 13 bases between. The CDR3 runs to 15 residues. The germline CDR1 and CDR2 sequences are SGHAT and FQNNGV.